Below, 8 T cell receptor beta chains from the same sample are listed, as sequenced in a study of PD-L1 blockade in urothelial cancer. TCRdb's copy holds only in-frame clones and misses some; the assay was immunoSEQ multiplex PCR. This table has 100,000 to 150,000 clones, about 84% appearing once. Time point indicated: peripheral blood 6 weeks after treatment start. Sequences were derived from PBMCs, sampled around atezolizumab (anti-PD-L1) treatment. These receptors were obtained from a man between 45 and 60 years old with urothelial cancer.

The rearrangement uses TRBV6-5 and TRBJ1-2; D is unresolved. The ends were cut back, 6 bases at V and 8 bases at J, with 16 bases in the middle. Germline-derived CDR1 and CDR2 are MNHEY and SVGAGI. The CDR3 has 13 amino acids. The CDR3 DNA reads as TGTGCCAGCAGCCCCCTGAAGAGAGCAGGCTACACCTTC. Protein sequence: CASSPLKRAGYTF.

The chain joins TRBV6-5 to TRBJ1-2; TRBD1 agrees at 9 bases. CDR1 is MNHEY, CDR2 SVGAGI, per germline. The CDR3 totals 13 residues. J lost 8 bases, V lost 6 bases, and 7 bases had no gene match. CDR3 sequence: CASSRGTGYGYTF. The CDR3 DNA sequence: TGTGCCAGCAGCCGTGGGACAGGGTACGGCTACACCTTC.

The chain links TRBV28 to TRBJ2-7, with 9 bases aligning to TRBD2. Losses at the gene ends were 4 bases for V and 4 bases for J; bases not matched to a gene: 8. There are 15 residues in the CDR3. From germline, CDR1 is MDHEN and CDR2 SYDVKM. In DNA, the CDR3 is TGTGCCAGCAGTTCCCCGGGAGCGGGAGGTTACGAGCAGTACTTC. Protein: CASSSPGAGGYEQYF.

This clone was observed a single time. This chain uses TRBV9 with TRBJ2-1; D may be TRBD1 (5 bases). The CDR3 runs 13 residues. The V gene lost 3 bases and the J gene lost 9 bases, with 13 bases spanning the gap. Looked up from germline, CDR1 is SGDLS and CDR2 is YYNGEE. In DNA form, the CDR3 reads TGTGCCAGCAGCGCCCCACAGGACACTGAGCAGTTCTTC. As protein: CASSAPQDTEQFF. The full variable domain, rest sourced from reference TRBV9 and TRBJ2-1, is DSGVTQTPKHLITATGQRVTLRCSPRSGDLSVYWYQQSLDQGLQFLIQYYNGEERAKGNILERFSAQQFPDLHSELNLSSLELGDSALYFCASSAPQDTEQFFGPGTRLTVL.

CDR3 in amino acids: CASSFLADHTYEQYF. The CDR3 region has the DNA TGTGCCAGCAGTTTTCTAGCGGATCATACATACGAGCAGTACTTC. The rearrangement joins TRBV27 to TRBJ2-7; 7 bases fit TRBD2. Looked up from germline, CDR1 is MNHEY and CDR2 is SMNVEV (reference sequence). The junction had 9 bases not matched to a gene; V was cut back by 3 bases and J by 4 bases. The length of the CDR3 is 15 residues.

The chain carries TRBV19 and TRBJ1-6; 9 nucleotides line up with TRBD1. V lost 4 bases and J lost 7; bases outside the gene matches: 5. CDR3 length: 15 amino acids. Germline values: CDR1 LNHDA, CDR2 SQIVND (reference sequence). CDR3: CASSTVGQGNSPLHF. CDR3 coding DNA: TGTGCCAGTAGTACGGTCGGACAGGGGAATTCACCCCTCCACTTT.

This chain connects TRBV7-3 to TRBJ2-1; unclear D gene. The length of the CDR3 is 16 residues. Trimming left V 1 base short and J 0 bases short, with 10 bases between. Germline CDR1 is SGHTA and CDR2 is FQGTGA. CDR3 region: CASSLINTNSYNEQFF. CDR3 DNA sequence: TGTGCCAGCAGCTTAATCAACACCAACTCCTACAATGAGCAGTTCTTC.

This clone has only a few counts. The chain employs TRBV28 and TRBJ1-1; D is possibly TRBD1 (5 bases). Trimming removed 4 bases at V and 4 bases at J, with 16 bases between. The CDR3 has 15 amino acids. CDR1 and CDR2 (germline): MDHEN, SYDVKM. The DNA for the CDR3 is TGTGCCAGCAGTTCCCGATGGGGGGACGGCACTGAAGCTTTCTTT. Translated: CASSSRWGDGTEAFF.